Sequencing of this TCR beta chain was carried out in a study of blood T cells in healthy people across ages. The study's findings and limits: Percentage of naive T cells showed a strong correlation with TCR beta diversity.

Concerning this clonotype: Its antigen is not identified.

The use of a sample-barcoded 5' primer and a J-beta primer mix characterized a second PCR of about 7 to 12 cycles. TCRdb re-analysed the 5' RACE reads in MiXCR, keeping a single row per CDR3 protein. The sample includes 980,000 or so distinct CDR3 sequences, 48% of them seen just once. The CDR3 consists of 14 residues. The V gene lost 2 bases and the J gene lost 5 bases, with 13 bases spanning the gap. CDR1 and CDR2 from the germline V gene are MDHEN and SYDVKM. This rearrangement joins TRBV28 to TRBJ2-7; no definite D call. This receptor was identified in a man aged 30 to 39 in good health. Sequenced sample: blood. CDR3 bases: TGTGCCAGCAGTTTAAGGCCCCTCCCGGACGAGCAGTACTTC. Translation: CASSLRPLPDEQYF.